This TCR beta chain was captured by sequencing in a study of shared clonotypes between healthy human individuals. Repertoires were generated with immunoSEQ multiplex PCR, while TCRdb's copy carries only in-frame clones and drops some. The repertoire has about 490,000 clones, 79% of them found once; the top ten carry less than 15%. The receptor was derived from a woman in her forties in good health. Some clones in this sample may be carry-over from other donors' samples. Material: PBMCs.

CDR3 amino acids: CASSTTGQGAYGYTF. CDR3 nucleotides: TGTGCCAGCAGTACAACGGGACAGGGGGCTTATGGCTACACCTTC. This rearrangement joins TRBV28 to TRBJ1-2, with 12 bases matching TRBD1. Trimming cost V 5 bases and J 5 bases; bases outside gene matches: 6. Germline V lookup: CDR1 MDHEN, CDR2 SYDVKM. CDR3 size: 15 residues.